Listed below are T cell receptor beta chains from one sample, sequenced in a study of breast tumors, draining lymph nodes, adjacent tissues. From the multiplex PCR reads, TCRdb called clonotypes with MiXCR, one entry per CDR3 protein. The table includes tens of thousands of distinct CDR3 sequences, under 60% detected once. Sequenced: breast tumor tissue. Receptors originate from a female donor with breast cancer. Some clones in this sample may be carry-over from other donors' samples. CDR3s include the opening cysteine and the closing phenylalanine or tryptophan. A D gene is named only where the DNA matches it firmly. Part of the rows lack a size; the others show once, few, many or a class for expanded clones.

clone_size: .; j_call: TRBJ1-2; v_call: TRBV2; d_call: .; cdr3_aa: CAKLLRRTSGYTF; cdr3_nt: TGTGCCAAACTCCTTCGGAGGACTTCTGGCTACACCTTC
clone_size: .; j_call: TRBJ1-6; v_call: TRBV12-3/TRBV12-4; d_call: .; cdr3_aa: CASSPRGALPLHF; cdr3_nt: TGTGCCAGCAGTCCCCGAGGGGCCCTACCCCTCCACTTT
clone_size: medium-sized; j_call: TRBJ1-2; v_call: TRBV2; d_call: TRBD1; cdr3_aa: CASRPLGQPDGGYTF; cdr3_nt: TGTGCCAGCCGACCACTGGGACAGCCTGATGGTGGCTACACCTTC
clone_size: medium-sized; j_call: TRBJ2-7; v_call: TRBV2; d_call: .; cdr3_aa: CASSQRLTPEQYF; cdr3_nt: TGTGCCAGCAGTCAGCGTTTAACGCCCGAGCAGTACTTC
clone_size: many; j_call: TRBJ2-1; v_call: TRBV7-8; d_call: TRBD2; cdr3_aa: CASSPGLASAEQFF; cdr3_nt: TGTGCCAGCAGTCCGGGACTAGCGTCCGCTGAGCAGTTCTTC
clone_size: once; j_call: TRBJ2-3; v_call: TRBV7-2; d_call: TRBD2; cdr3_aa: CASSSGDTDTQYF; cdr3_nt: TGTGCCAGCAGCAGCGGGGACACAGATACGCAGTATTTT
clone_size: .; j_call: TRBJ1-1; v_call: TRBV5-1; d_call: .; cdr3_aa: CASSLGGSMNTEAFF; cdr3_nt: TGCGCCAGCAGCTTGGGGGGCTCCATGAACACTGAAGCTTTCTTT
clone_size: .; j_call: TRBJ1-5; v_call: TRBV7-2; d_call: .; cdr3_aa: CASSLGDSSNQPQHF; cdr3_nt: TGTGCCAGCAGCCTCGGCGATAGTAGCAATCAGCCCCAGCATTTT
clone_size: .; j_call: TRBJ1-2; v_call: TRBV2; d_call: .; cdr3_aa: CASSREGAPSNYGYTF; cdr3_nt: TGTGCCAGCAGTCGGGAAGGGGCGCCCTCTAACTATGGCTACACCTTC
clone_size: .; j_call: TRBJ2-5; v_call: TRBV7-2; d_call: TRBD2; cdr3_aa: CASSLKWLAGKETQYF; cdr3_nt: TGTGCCAGCAGCTTAAAATGGCTAGCGGGCAAAGAGACCCAGTACTTC
clone_size: .; j_call: TRBJ2-3; v_call: TRBV5-8; d_call: TRBD2; cdr3_aa: CASTNLAGVGADTQYF; cdr3_nt: TGTGCCAGCACCAATCTAGCGGGAGTGGGCGCAGATACGCAGTATTTT
clone_size: .; j_call: TRBJ1-2; v_call: TRBV5-8; d_call: .; cdr3_aa: CASTRRQGWNGYTF; cdr3_nt: TGTGCCAGCACCCGGCGGCAGGGATGGAATGGCTACACCTTC
clone_size: medium-sized; j_call: TRBJ1-3; v_call: TRBV5-1; d_call: .; cdr3_aa: CASSHASGSGNTIYF; cdr3_nt: TGCGCCAGCAGCCATGCGTCGGGGTCTGGAAACACCATATATTTT
clone_size: many; j_call: TRBJ2-3; v_call: TRBV7-2; d_call: .; cdr3_aa: CASSLGGPSTDTQYF; cdr3_nt: TGTGCCAGCAGCTTGGGGGGGCCTAGCACAGATACGCAGTATTTT
clone_size: .; j_call: TRBJ1-6; v_call: TRBV20-1; d_call: .; cdr3_aa: CSARDHGSHNSPLHF; cdr3_nt: TGCAGTGCTAGAGATCACGGCAGTCATAATTCACCCCTCCACTTT
clone_size: many; j_call: TRBJ2-1; v_call: TRBV27; d_call: .; cdr3_aa: CASSLLEGAGNNEQFF; cdr3_nt: TGTGCCAGCAGTTTATTGGAGGGGGCGGGGAACAATGAGCAGTTCTTC
clone_size: .; j_call: TRBJ2-5; v_call: TRBV5-4; d_call: .; cdr3_aa: CASSQGSAQYF; cdr3_nt: TGTGCCAGCAGCCAAGGATCCGCCCAGTACTTC
clone_size: many; j_call: TRBJ1-1; v_call: TRBV19; d_call: .; cdr3_aa: CASSMTTRLMNTEAFF; cdr3_nt: TGTGCCAGTAGTATGACAACTCGACTAATGAACACTGAAGCTTTCTTT
clone_size: medium-sized; j_call: TRBJ2-7; v_call: TRBV30; d_call: .; cdr3_aa: CAWRRQWNTYEQYF; cdr3_nt: TGTGCCTGGAGGAGGCAGTGGAATACCTACGAGCAGTACTTC
clone_size: .; j_call: TRBJ2-3; v_call: TRBV5-1; d_call: TRBD1; cdr3_aa: CASSFGDREVDTQYF; cdr3_nt: TGCGCCAGCAGCTTCGGGGACAGGGAGGTTGATACGCAGTATTTT
clone_size: medium-sized; j_call: TRBJ2-7; v_call: TRBV5-1; d_call: TRBD2; cdr3_aa: CASSLGLAGADLTYEQYF; cdr3_nt: TGCGCCAGCAGCTTAGGACTAGCGGGAGCCGACCTGACCTACGAGCAGTACTTC
clone_size: .; j_call: TRBJ1-5; v_call: TRBV19; d_call: .; cdr3_aa: CASSGFSNQPQHF; cdr3_nt: TGTGCCAGTTCGGGTTTTAGCAATCAGCCCCAGCATTTT
clone_size: many; j_call: TRBJ2-3; v_call: TRBV7-9; d_call: TRBD2; cdr3_aa: CASSSGAGPRNTDTQYF; cdr3_nt: TGTGCCAGCAGCTCAGGAGCGGGGCCCCGGAACACAGATACGCAGTATTTT
clone_size: .; j_call: TRBJ1-1; v_call: TRBV27; d_call: .; cdr3_aa: CASSQKARVGVTFF; cdr3_nt: TGTGCCAGCAGTCAGAAGGCCAGGGTAGGGGTAACTTTCTTT
clone_size: .; j_call: TRBJ2-1; v_call: TRBV29-1; d_call: TRBD1; cdr3_aa: CSPKTGTNEQFF; cdr3_nt: TGCAGCCCAAAGACAGGGACCAATGAGCAGTTCTTC
clone_size: .; j_call: TRBJ2-7; v_call: TRBV9; d_call: .; cdr3_aa: CASSVDISYEQYF; cdr3_nt: TGTGCCAGCAGCGTAGACATCTCCTACGAGCAGTACTTC
clone_size: many; j_call: TRBJ2-5; v_call: TRBV7-8; d_call: TRBD2; cdr3_aa: CASSSWTGGGETQYF; cdr3_nt: TGTGCCAGCAGCTCCTGGACGGGGGGTGGAGAGACCCAGTACTTC
clone_size: .; j_call: TRBJ2-3; v_call: TRBV9; d_call: TRBD2; cdr3_aa: CASSHSGGADTQYF; cdr3_nt: TGTGCCAGCAGCCATAGCGGGGGGGCGGATACGCAGTATTTT
clone_size: many; j_call: TRBJ2-1; v_call: TRBV3-1; d_call: .; cdr3_aa: CASSPRPPNEQFF; cdr3_nt: TGTGCCAGCAGCCCCCGTCCCCCCAATGAGCAGTTCTTC
clone_size: many; j_call: TRBJ1-1; v_call: TRBV5-1; d_call: TRBD1; cdr3_aa: CASSLATGGATEAFF; cdr3_nt: TGCGCCAGCAGCTTGGCGACAGGGGGGGCGACTGAAGCTTTCTTT
clone_size: .; j_call: TRBJ2-2; v_call: TRBV4-1; d_call: TRBD2; cdr3_aa: CASSRGLENTGELSF; cdr3_nt: TGCGCCAGCAGCCGTGGACTAGAGAACACCGGGGAGCTGTCTTTT
clone_size: .; j_call: TRBJ2-6; v_call: TRBV29-1; d_call: TRBD1; cdr3_aa: CSVVDRAGANVLTF; cdr3_nt: TGCAGCGTAGTGGACAGGGCTGGGGCCAACGTCCTGACTTTC
clone_size: .; j_call: TRBJ2-2; v_call: TRBV2; d_call: TRBD2; cdr3_aa: CASSESGTSGELFF; cdr3_nt: TGTGCCAGCAGTGAATCGGGGACTAGCGGGGAGCTGTTTTTT
clone_size: many; j_call: TRBJ2-5; v_call: TRBV6-2/TRBV6-3; d_call: TRBD2; cdr3_aa: CASKGLAGEETQYF; cdr3_nt: TGTGCCAGCAAAGGACTAGCGGGTGAAGAGACCCAGTACTTC
clone_size: many; j_call: TRBJ1-2; v_call: TRBV3-1; d_call: .; cdr3_aa: CASSQGKTYGYTF; cdr3_nt: TGTGCCAGCAGCCAAGGGAAGACCTATGGCTACACCTTC
clone_size: .; j_call: TRBJ1-4; v_call: TRBV6-5; d_call: .; cdr3_aa: CASSRQGGEKLFF; cdr3_nt: TGTGCCAGCAGTCGGCAGGGTGGAGAAAAACTGTTTTTT
clone_size: .; j_call: TRBJ2-7; v_call: TRBV19; d_call: TRBD2; cdr3_aa: CASSVLAGGEQYF; cdr3_nt: TGTGCCAGTAGTGTACTAGCGGGGGGCGAGCAGTACTTC
clone_size: many; j_call: TRBJ2-3; v_call: TRBV6-2/TRBV6-3; d_call: .; cdr3_aa: CASSYGHLSTDTQYF; cdr3_nt: TGTGCCAGCAGTTACGGGCATCTTAGCACAGATACGCAGTATTTT
clone_size: .; j_call: TRBJ1-2; v_call: TRBV18; d_call: .; cdr3_aa: CASSPNSKNGYTF; cdr3_nt: TGTGCCAGCTCACCAAACTCGAAGAACGGCTACACCTTC
clone_size: .; j_call: TRBJ2-7; v_call: TRBV5-1; d_call: TRBD1; cdr3_aa: CASSSSDRDHEQYF; cdr3_nt: TGCGCCAGCAGCTCCTCGGACAGGGACCACGAGCAGTACTTC
clone_size: many; j_call: TRBJ2-3; v_call: TRBV7-2; d_call: .; cdr3_aa: CASSGGGQDTQYF; cdr3_nt: TGTGCCAGCAGCGGGGGCGGGCAGGATACGCAGTATTTT
clone_size: many; j_call: TRBJ2-3; v_call: TRBV7-9; d_call: TRBD2; cdr3_aa: CASSAGLAGAADTQYF; cdr3_nt: TGTGCCAGCAGTGCGGGGCTAGCGGGAGCGGCTGATACGCAGTATTTT
clone_size: many; j_call: TRBJ2-1; v_call: TRBV20-1; d_call: TRBD2; cdr3_aa: CSAGTRFEQFF; cdr3_nt: TGCAGTGCGGGGACTAGATTTGAGCAGTTCTTC
clone_size: few; j_call: TRBJ1-6; v_call: TRBV5-1; d_call: TRBD1; cdr3_aa: CASSSNRGSPLHF; cdr3_nt: TGCGCCAGCAGCTCCAACAGGGGTTCACCCCTCCACTTT
clone_size: .; j_call: TRBJ1-2; v_call: TRBV6-2/TRBV6-3; d_call: TRBD1; cdr3_aa: CASSYSIATGSYGYTF; cdr3_nt: TGTGCCAGCAGTTACTCGATTGCGACAGGGAGCTATGGCTACACCTTC
clone_size: .; j_call: TRBJ2-3; v_call: TRBV19; d_call: .; cdr3_aa: CASSVDSSSVRQYF; cdr3_nt: TGTGCCAGTAGTGTAGACTCCAGCTCCGTCAGGCAGTATTTT
clone_size: .; j_call: TRBJ1-2; v_call: TRBV5-1; d_call: .; cdr3_aa: CASSGQFVEGYTF; cdr3_nt: TGCGCCAGCAGTGGACAGTTCGTGGAAGGCTACACCTTC
clone_size: .; j_call: TRBJ2-7; v_call: TRBV2; d_call: TRBD2; cdr3_aa: CASRGTSSYEQYF; cdr3_nt: TGTGCCAGCAGGGGGACTAGCTCCTACGAGCAGTACTTC
clone_size: .; j_call: TRBJ1-1; v_call: TRBV28; d_call: .; cdr3_aa: CASSWSGGATEAFF; cdr3_nt: TGTGCCAGCAGTTGGTCCGGGGGCGCCACTGAAGCTTTCTTT
clone_size: .; j_call: TRBJ1-5; v_call: TRBV2; d_call: .; cdr3_aa: CASSGRFQGRNQPQHF; cdr3_nt: TGTGCCAGCAGTGGAAGGTTCCAGGGCAGGAATCAGCCCCAGCATTTT
clone_size: .; j_call: TRBJ2-7; v_call: TRBV2; d_call: .; cdr3_aa: CASRRGAESSYEQYF; cdr3_nt: TGTGCCAGCAGGAGGGGAGCAGAGTCCTCCTACGAGCAGTACTTC
clone_size: medium-sized; j_call: TRBJ1-6; v_call: TRBV28; d_call: TRBD1; cdr3_aa: CASSLKQGAGNSPLHF; cdr3_nt: TGTGCCAGCAGCCTCAAACAGGGGGCGGGTAATTCACCCCTCCACTTT
clone_size: .; j_call: TRBJ2-2; v_call: TRBV29-1; d_call: TRBD2; cdr3_aa: CSVAGLAGSQSGELFF; cdr3_nt: TGCAGCGTCGCTGGACTAGCGGGATCTCAATCCGGGGAGCTGTTTTTT
clone_size: many; j_call: TRBJ2-6; v_call: TRBV5-8; d_call: .; cdr3_aa: CASSLVGGGTGANVLTF; cdr3_nt: TGTGCCAGCAGCTTGGTTGGAGGGGGCACTGGGGCCAACGTCCTGACTTTC
clone_size: .; j_call: TRBJ2-6; v_call: TRBV5-8; d_call: TRBD2; cdr3_aa: CASTNLAGGNVLTF; cdr3_nt: TGTGCCAGCACCAATCTAGCGGGAGGTAACGTCCTGACTTTC